This entry concerns a single T cell receptor beta chain. The sample comes from a study of blood T cell repertoires in COVID-19. Each recovered donor of Cohort 3 presented with two negative PCRs, clearance, or symptom resolution. Clones were sequenced by immunoSEQ multiplex PCR, and TCRdb holds only the in-frame ones, with some missing. The sample contains about 140,000 clones, over 60% of which appear only once. The source of this sequence is a woman aged 45 to 65 who had recovered from COVID-19. Sequencing used PBMCs or T cells enriched from blood (not recorded which).

CDR3 sequence reads: CASSGTSGNNEQFF. Here the CDR3 DNA reads TGCGCCAGCAGCGGGACTAGCGGGAACAATGAGCAGTTCTTC. This chain uses TRBV5-1 with TRBJ2-1, with TRBD2 matching 13 bases. Germline V lookup: CDR1 SGHRS, CDR2 YFSETQ. The CDR3 contains 14 residues. J gave up 5 bases and V 4 bases, and 0 bases lay outside the gene matches.